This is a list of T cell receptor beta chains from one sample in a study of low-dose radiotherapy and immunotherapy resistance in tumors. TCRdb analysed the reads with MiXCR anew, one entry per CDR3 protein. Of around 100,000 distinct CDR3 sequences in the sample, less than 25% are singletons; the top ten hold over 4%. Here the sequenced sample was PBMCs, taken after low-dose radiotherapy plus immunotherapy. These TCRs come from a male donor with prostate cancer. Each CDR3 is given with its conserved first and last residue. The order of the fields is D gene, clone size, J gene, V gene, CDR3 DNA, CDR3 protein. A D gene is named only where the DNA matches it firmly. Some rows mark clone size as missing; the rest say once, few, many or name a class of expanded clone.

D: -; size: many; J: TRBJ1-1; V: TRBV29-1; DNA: TGCAGCGTGCTGAACACTGAAGCTTTCTTT; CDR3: CSVLNTEAFF
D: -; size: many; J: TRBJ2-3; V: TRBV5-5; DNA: TGTGCCAGCAGCTTCCACCCAGATACGCAGTATTTT; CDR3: CASSFHPDTQYF
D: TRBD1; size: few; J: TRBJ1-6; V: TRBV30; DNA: TGTGCCTGGTCCCCAGGGGGCTATTCACCCCTCCACTTT; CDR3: CAWSPGGYSPLHF
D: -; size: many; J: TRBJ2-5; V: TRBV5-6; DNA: TGTGCCAGCAGCTTCGACACGCACGGAGCGGCCCAGTACTTC; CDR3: CASSFDTHGAAQYF
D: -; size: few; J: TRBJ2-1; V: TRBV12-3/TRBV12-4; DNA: TGTGCCAGCAGTGATGGGGCTTATGAGCAGTTCTTC; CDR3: CASSDGAYEQFF
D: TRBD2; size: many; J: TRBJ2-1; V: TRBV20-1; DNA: TGCAGCGCTACGGGGGGACGAGGCCCTTACAATGAGCAGTTCTTC; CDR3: CSATGGRGPYNEQFF
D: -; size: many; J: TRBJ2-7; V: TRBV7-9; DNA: TGTGCCAGCAGCTTAGCGGGACGGGACTACGAGCAGTACTTC; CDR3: CASSLAGRDYEQYF
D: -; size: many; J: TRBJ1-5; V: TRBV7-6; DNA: TGTGCCAGCAGCCCTTTGGGGGCTGATTCTAGCAATCAGCCCCAGCATTTT; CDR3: CASSPLGADSSNQPQHF
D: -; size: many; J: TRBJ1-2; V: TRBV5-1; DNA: TGCGCCAGCAGCTTGGTGGACGTTAACCGGGATGGCTACACCTTC; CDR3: CASSLVDVNRDGYTF
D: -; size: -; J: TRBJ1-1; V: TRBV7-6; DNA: TGTGCCAGCAGCTTCTTGGGGGACACTGAAGCTTTCTTT; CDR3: CASSFLGDTEAFF
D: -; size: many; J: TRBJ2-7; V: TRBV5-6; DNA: TGTGCCAGCAGCTTGGGACAGCTTCTTTACGAGCAGTACTTC; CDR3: CASSLGQLLYEQYF
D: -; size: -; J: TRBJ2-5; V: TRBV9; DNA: TGTGCCAGCAGCGTAGGTGGCCTGCCGCAGGAGACCCAGTACTTC; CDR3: CASSVGGLPQETQYF
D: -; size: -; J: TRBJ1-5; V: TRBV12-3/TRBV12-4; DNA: TGTGCCAGCTCAAAAAATAGCAATCAGCCCCAGCATTTT; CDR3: CASSKNSNQPQHF
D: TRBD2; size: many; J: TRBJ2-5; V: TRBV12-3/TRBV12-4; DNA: TGTGCCAGCAGTGCGGGGACTAGACAAGAGACCCAGTACTTC; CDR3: CASSAGTRQETQYF
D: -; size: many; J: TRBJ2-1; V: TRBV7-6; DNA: TGTGCCAGCTTAAGTTCCTACAATGAGCAGTTCTTC; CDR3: CASLSSYNEQFF
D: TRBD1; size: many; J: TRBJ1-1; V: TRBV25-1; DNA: TGTGCCAGCAGTGACGATCAGGGGGACACTGAAGCTTTCTTT; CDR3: CASSDDQGDTEAFF
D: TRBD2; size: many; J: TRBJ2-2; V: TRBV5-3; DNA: TGTGCCAGCAGCTTGGCCAACAGCGGGGCGAACACCGGGGAGCTGTTTTTT; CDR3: CASSLANSGANTGELFF
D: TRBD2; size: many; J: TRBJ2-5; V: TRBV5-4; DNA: TGTGCCAGCAGCCCGCTAGCGGGGGTGCAAGAGACCCAGTACTTC; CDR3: CASSPLAGVQETQYF
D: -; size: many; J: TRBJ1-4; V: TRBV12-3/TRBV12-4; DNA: TGTGCCAGCAGTTTAGGTAGTTTTGAAAAACTGTTTTTT; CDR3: CASSLGSFEKLFF
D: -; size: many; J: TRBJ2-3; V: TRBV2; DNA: TGTGCCGGACCCCCGGGGTACCAGGCTGATACGCAGTATTTT; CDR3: CAGPPGYQADTQYF
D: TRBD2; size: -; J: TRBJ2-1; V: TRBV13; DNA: TGTGCCAGCAGCTTAGGCTCTTCTCTAGCGGGGGGGATCAATGAGCAGTTCTTC; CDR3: CASSLGSSLAGGINEQFF
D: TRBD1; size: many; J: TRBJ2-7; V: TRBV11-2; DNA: TGTGCCAGCAGCAAGGGAAGGGGGACAGGGACCTACGAGCAGTACTTC; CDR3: CASSKGRGTGTYEQYF